This T cell receptor beta chain was identified in a study of CD8 T cells in ankylosing spondylitis. Whole-study findings and limits: Reactive arthritis synovial fluid and blood were previously reported to contain some motif variants. A motif in TCR beta, a set of eight highly homologous variants, appeared characteristic of ankylosing spondylitis blood.

In TCRdb, the 5' RACE reads were re-called with MiXCR into one record per CDR3 protein. The sample has hundreds of thousands of distinct CDR3 sequences, over 15% seen once. About this clonotype itself: The antigen remains undetermined.

The sample consisted of blood, either unsorted or a sorted T cell fraction (not recorded which). This receptor was identified in a male donor with ankylosing spondylitis.

CDR3 sequence: CASSLGTVPTYEQYF. For the CDR3, the DNA is TGCGCCAGCAGCTTGGGTACCGTACCCACCTACGAGCAGTACTTC. V and J are TRBV5-1 and TRBJ2-7; D is ambiguous. V was pared by 0 bases and J by 2 bases, with 12 bases between. Germline CDR1 and CDR2: SGHRS and YFSETQ. The length of the CDR3 is 15 residues.